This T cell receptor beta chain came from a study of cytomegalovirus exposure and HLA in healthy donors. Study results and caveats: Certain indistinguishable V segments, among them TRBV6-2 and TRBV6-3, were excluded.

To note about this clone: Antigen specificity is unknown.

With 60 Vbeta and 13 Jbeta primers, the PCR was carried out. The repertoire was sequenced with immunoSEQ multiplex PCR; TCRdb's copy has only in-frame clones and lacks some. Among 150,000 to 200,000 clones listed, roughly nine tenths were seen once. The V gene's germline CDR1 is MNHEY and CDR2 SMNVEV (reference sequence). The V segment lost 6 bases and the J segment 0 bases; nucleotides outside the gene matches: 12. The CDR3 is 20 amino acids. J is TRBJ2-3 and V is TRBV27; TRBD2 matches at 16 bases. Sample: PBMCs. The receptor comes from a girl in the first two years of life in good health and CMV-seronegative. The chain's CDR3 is CASRPLGTSGGAASTDTQYF. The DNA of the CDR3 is TGTGCCAGCAGACCACTCGGGACTAGCGGGGGGGCAGCTAGCACAGATACGCAGTATTTT.